These 28 T cell receptor beta chains originate from one sample sequenced in a study of regulatory T cells in long-lasting Graves disease. HTBI primers from iRepertoire and Arm-PCR of CDR3 regions yielded the TCR beta libraries. Each CDR3 protein is one row after TCRdb ran MiXCR on the multiplex PCR reads. Among about 310,000 distinct CDR3 sequences listed, about 20% were seen once. Time point reported: newly diagnosed GD, antithyroid drugs for less than 3 months. RNA isolated from PBMCs was used to make the TCR library. Sample: peripheral blood mononuclear cells (PBMCs), taken at new diagnosis, from a patient treated with antithyroid drugs. These receptors were collected from a female donor with Graves disease.

In this sample, this clonotype turned up many times. This sequence joins TRBV2 and TRBJ2-7; 8 bases agree with TRBD1. Unmatched junction bases numbered 8, after V lost 8 bases and J lost 5 bases. In germline, CDR1 is SNHLY, CDR2 FYNNEI. This CDR3 contains 13 residues. This chain's CDR3 is CASGMDRDHEQYF. DNA of the CDR3: TGTGCCAGCGGTATGGACAGGGACCACGAGCAGTACTTC.

In its sample, this clonotype was seen many times. The CDR3 loop is CASSDRQGANTGELFF. The CDR3 DNA follows: TGTGCCAGCAGTGACAGACAGGGGGCGAACACCGGGGAGCTGTTTTTT. The rearrangement uses TRBV28 and TRBJ2-2; 9 bases are shared with TRBD1. The CDR3 consists of 16 residues. The trim removed 5 bases at V and 0 bases at J, leaving 4 bases unmatched. Germline V gene sequence: CDR1 MDHEN, CDR2 SYDVKM.

This clonotype was detected many times. This chain joins TRBV7-9 and TRBJ2-1, with 8 bases lining up with TRBD1. The germline V gene encodes CDR1 SEHNR and CDR2 FQNEAQ (reference sequence). CDR3 length: 15 residues. Germline trimming cut 4 bases from V and 6 bases from J; bases unmatched to any gene: 8. CDR3: CASSSAGGFFNEQFF. The DNA for the CDR3 is TGTGCCAGCAGCTCAGCAGGGGGCTTTTTCAATGAGCAGTTCTTC.

This clonotype appeared many times. The V gene is TRBV28, the J gene TRBJ1-2; D is perhaps TRBD1 (5 bases). Germline V lookup: CDR1 MDHEN, CDR2 SYDVKM. This CDR3 contains 14 residues. V lost 6 bases and J lost 5, with 16 bases in between. The CDR3 protein is CASRRLGPSYGYTF. As DNA, the CDR3 is TGTGCCAGCAGACGACTGGGACCCTCGTATGGCTACACCTTC.

Note on this clonotype: Since no conserved phenylalanine or tryptophan closes the CDR3, a read error is the likely cause. The chain uses TRBV3-1 and TRBJ2-3; D not certain. From germline, CDR1 is LGHDT and CDR2 YNNKEL (reference sequence). Trimming took 0 bases from V and 4 from J, leaving 14 bases between them. The CDR3 spans 16 residues. The CDR3 bases are TGTGCCAGCAGCCAAGATCGGCCGCGAGCAGCAGATACGCAGTATGTT. It specifies CASSQDRPRAADTQYV.

This clonotype was seen many times. The chain is built from TRBV20-1 and TRBJ2-7; TRBD2 is a possible D gene (6 bases). Germline-derived CDR1 and CDR2 are DFQATT and SNEGSKA (reference sequence). Trimming shortened V by 3 bases and J by 2 bases, and 14 bases separated the two germline ends. CDR3 length equals 14 residues. In DNA, the CDR3 is TGCAGTGCTAGCATCGGGACTGGGACCTACGAGCAGTACTTC. It yields the protein CSASIGTGTYEQYF.

This clonotype was seen many times. This chain links TRBV27 with TRBJ2-2; 8 positions agree with TRBD2. V gave up 3 bases and J gave up 0 bases; unmatched junction bases: 3. CDR1 and CDR2 (germline): MNHEY, SMNVEV (reference sequence). This CDR3 has 16 residues. For the CDR3, the DNA is TGTGCCAGCAGTTTGACTAGCGCCTCGAACACCGGGGAGCTGTTTTTT. Its translation: CASSLTSASNTGELFF.

The chain has TRBV6-2 or TRBV6-3 and TRBJ2-3; 10 bases are a match to TRBD2. The CDR3 spans 16 residues. Per the germline V gene, CDR1 is MNHEY and CDR2 is SVGEGT. The junction had 13 bases not matched to a gene; V was cut back by 4 bases and J by 9 bases. The CDR3 region is CASSLAGGPTGGTQYF. CDR3 nucleotide sequence: TGTGCCAGCAGTTTAGCGGGAGGCCCCACGGGGGGGACGCAGTATTTT.

This clonotype has ten or more counts. The CDR3 reads CASGRWGAFF. In DNA, the CDR3 is TGTGCCAGCGGAAGATGGGGTGCTTTCTTT. This chain joins TRBV28 and TRBJ1-1, with D unresolved. The germline V and J ends were trimmed by 8 bases and 11 bases, with 12 bases remaining between them. CDR3 length: 10 residues. From germline, CDR1 is MDHEN and CDR2 SYDVKM.

Details on this clonotype: This clone may be a read error of a much larger clone one base away. The rearrangement links TRBV6-2 or TRBV6-3 to TRBJ2-3, with D maybe TRBD2 (5 bases). CDR1 and CDR2 (germline): MNHEY, SVGEGT. The CDR3 is 15 residues long. Trimming removed 9 bases at V and 0 bases at J, with 16 bases between. The CDR3 coding sequence is TGTGCCAGAAGTAACGTGGGGAGCAGCACAGATACGCAGTATTTT. Its translation is CARSNVGSSTDTQYF.

This clonotype was detected many times. V is TRBV6-1 and J is TRBJ1-2; a possible D gene is TRBD1 (5 bases). Trimming pared 2 bases from V and 4 bases from J, leaving 8 bases between. The CDR3 runs to 13 residues. Per germline, CDR1 MNHNS and CDR2 SASEGT. The CDR3 DNA reads TGTGCCAGCAGTGAATCGGGACCCTATGGCTACACCTTC. Protein sequence: CASSESGPYGYTF.

This clonotype turned up a few times. In DNA form, the CDR3 reads TGTGCCAGCATGAAGGGCCCTACGGGGCAGGGTGAAAAACTGTTTTTT. Its translation: CASMKGPTGQGEKLFF. The gene calls are TRBV28 and TRBJ1-4, with D maybe TRBD1 (5 bases). Germline lookup yields CDR1 MDHEN and CDR2 SYDVKM. This CDR3 region has 16 residues. V was cut by 7 bases and J by 7 bases, with 22 bases left in between. Supplemented by reference TRBV28 and TRBJ1-4, the full variable domain reads DVKVTQSSRYLVKRTGEKVFLECVQDMDHENMFWYRQDPGLGLRLIYFSYDVKMKEKGDIPEGYSVSREKKERFSLILESASTNQTSMYLCASMKGPTGQGEKLFFGSGTQLSVL.

This clonotype was observed a single time. This rearrangement joins TRBV2 to TRBJ1-1, with 9 bases aligning to TRBD1. The CDR3 consists of 18 residues. Germline V gene data show CDR1 as SNHLY and CDR2 as FYNNEI. The ends lost 5 bases at V and 4 bases at J; junction bases unmatched: 17. CDR3 amino acids: CASSPGTGRRGGGTEAFF. The CDR3 DNA sequence: TGTGCCAGCAGTCCAGGGACAGGGAGGAGAGGTGGTGGCACTGAAGCTTTCTTT.

This clonotype was recorded many times. The V gene is TRBV10-3, the J gene TRBJ1-4; 8 nucleotides agree with TRBD1. With 4 bases clipped from V and 5 bases from J, the junction kept 0 bases outside the gene matches. Germline values: CDR1 ENHRY, CDR2 SYGVKD. This CDR3 region has 13 residues. The CDR3, as DNA: TGTGCCATCAGTGCAGGGGGCAATGAAAAACTGTTTTTT. It is translated as CAISAGGNEKLFF.

This clonotype was counted many times. The chain combines TRBV20-1 with TRBJ2-3; D may be TRBD2 (7 bases). Trimming left V 5 bases short and J 4 bases short, with 13 bases between. This CDR3 contains 13 residues. Germline V gene sequence: CDR1 DFQATT, CDR2 SNEGSKA (reference sequence). Here the CDR3 reads CSAEGRGADTQYF. Written as DNA, the CDR3 is TGCAGTGCTGAGGGGAGGGGGGCAGATACGCAGTATTTT.

The genes are TRBV12-3 or TRBV12-4 and TRBJ1-1; 7 bases map to TRBD1. This CDR3 contains 15 residues. Trimming cost V 3 bases and J 5 bases; bases outside gene matches: 9. CDR3 loop: CASSFRQGGGTEAFF. The CDR3 DNA reads as TGTGCCAGCAGTTTCCGACAGGGCGGAGGGACTGAAGCTTTCTTT.

This clonotype was seen many times. V is TRBV19 and J is TRBJ1-1, with 8 bases fitting TRBD1. The CDR3 covers 15 residues. Looked up from germline, CDR1 is LNHDA and CDR2 is SQIVND (reference sequence). With 2 bases clipped from V and 1 base from J, the junction kept 3 bases outside the gene matches. CDR3 nucleotides: TGTGCCAGTAGTATACGACAGGGGCCGAACACTGAAGCTTTCTTT. Encoded protein: CASSIRQGPNTEAFF.

This clonotype came up many times. Compared with germline, one end of the junction differs, possibly owing to a read error. The rearrangement joins TRBV6-9 to TRBJ1-5; no definite D call. The CDR3 loop spans 13 amino acids. CDR1 MNHGY and CDR2 SVAAGI come from the germline V gene. CDR3 sequence (DNA): TGTGCCAGCAGCTATTCGCCGGATCAGCCCCAGCATTTT. Translation gives CASSYSPDQPQHF.

This clonotype was seen a few times. The chain joins TRBV24-1 to TRBJ2-1, with D possibly matching TRBD2 (6 bases). This CDR3 has 17 amino acids. Trimming took off 1 base at V and 4 bases at J, with 16 bases between the two ends. Germline lookup yields CDR1 KGHDR and CDR2 SFDVKD. In DNA form, the CDR3 reads TGTGCCACCAGTGATTTCCGACCGGGACTTACATACAATGAGCAGTTCTTC. Residues: CATSDFRPGLTYNEQFF.

This clonotype was counted between two and nine times. V is TRBV19 and J is TRBJ1-1; TRBD1 aligns across 7 bases. V shed 6 bases and J 5 bases; nucleotides not matched to a gene: 9. Germline assignment: CDR1 LNHDA and CDR2 SQIVND (reference sequence). CDR3 size: 14 residues. CDR3 region: CASSKEGAVTEAFF. CDR3 coding DNA: TGTGCCAGTAGCAAGGAGGGGGCTGTTACTGAAGCTTTCTTT.

The rearrangement uses TRBV9 and TRBJ2-3; 8 bases match TRBD1. After removal of 0 bases from V and 2 bases from J, the junction contained 8 bases not matched to a gene. This CDR3 contains 17 residues. Germline V gives CDR1 SGDLS, CDR2 YYNGEE. CDR3 bases: TGTGCCAGCAGCGTAGACCGGACAGGGCCCCCCACAGATACGCAGTATTTT. It encodes CASSVDRTGPPTDTQYF. Supplemented by reference TRBV9 and TRBJ2-3, the full variable domain reads DSGVTQTPKHLITATGQRVTLRCSPRSGDLSVYWYQQSLDQGLQFLIQYYNGEERAKGNILERFSAQQFPDLHSELNLSSLELGDSALYFCASSVDRTGPPTDTQYFGPGTRLTVL.

Many counts were recorded for this clonotype. The chain recombines TRBV15 with TRBJ2-1; 9 bases are a match to TRBD2. Unmatched junction bases numbered 8, after V lost 5 bases and J lost 3 bases. Germline V gives CDR1 LNHNV, CDR2 YYDKDF (reference sequence). CDR3 length equals 16 residues. CDR3 sequence (DNA): TGTGCCACCAGCCCAGTAGCGGGAGTTGGCTACAATGAGCAGTTCTTC. It yields the protein CATSPVAGVGYNEQFF. Supplemented by reference TRBV15 and TRBJ2-1, the full variable domain reads DAMVIQNPRYQVTQFGKPVTLSCSQTLNHNVMYWYQQKSSQAPKLLFHYYDKDFNNEADTPDNFQSRRPNTSFCFLDIRSPGLGDTAMYLCATSPVAGVGYNEQFFGPGTRLTVL.

The V gene is TRBV7-9, the J gene TRBJ2-3; weak D call: TRBD2 (7 bases). The CDR3 runs to 14 residues. Trimming pared 7 bases from V and 6 bases from J, leaving 17 bases between. Germline CDR1 reads SEHNR; CDR2 reads FQNEAQ (reference sequence). The CDR3 reads CASKGGGSTDTQYF. The CDR3 DNA reads as TGTGCCAGCAAGGGGGGGGGGTCTACCGATACGCAGTATTTT.

This clonotype has a handful of counts. The chain has TRBV5-1 and TRBJ2-3; 7 positions match TRBD1. Germline-derived CDR1 and CDR2 are SGHRS and YFSETQ. This CDR3 contains 14 residues. The V segment lost 2 bases and the J segment 5 bases; nucleotides outside the gene matches: 5. Here the CDR3 DNA reads TGCGCCAGCAGCTTTCGACAGGGCCTAGATACGCAGTATTTT. Its protein is CASSFRQGLDTQYF.

The chain has TRBV30 and TRBJ2-7; D is perhaps TRBD1 (5 bases). V lost 3 bases, J lost 5 bases, and 17 bases lay in between. Germline V gives CDR1 GTSNPN, CDR2 SVGIG (reference sequence). CDR3 length equals 14 residues. The CDR3 nucleotides read TGTGCCTGGAGCCCCCTCGGTAGCAGGGACGAGCAGTACTTC. Translating it yields CAWSPLGSRDEQYF.

There are many counts of this clonotype. This chain links TRBV7-9 with TRBJ2-7; 14 nucleotides match TRBD2. The CDR3 runs to 17 residues. V shed 1 base and J 6 bases; nucleotides not matched to a gene: 8. Germline CDR1 and CDR2: SEHNR and FQNEAQ (reference sequence). This CDR3 is CASSLGGLAGDPREQYF. The CDR3 nucleotides read TGTGCCAGCAGCTTAGGGGGACTAGCGGGAGATCCTCGCGAGCAGTACTTC.

Worth noting for this clonotype: One end of the junction is discordant with germline, which a read error may explain. The chain employs TRBV3-1 and TRBJ1-1; 7 bases align to TRBD1. Germline values: CDR1 LGHDT, CDR2 YNNKEL (reference sequence). The CDR3 is 18 residues long. The CDR3 loop reads CASSKETARGASGTEAFF. The CDR3 DNA sequence: TGTGCCAGCAGCAAAGAAACCGCCAGGGGGGCGTCGGGCACTGAAGCTTTCTTT.

The sample holds many counts of this clonotype. The genes are TRBV11-2 and TRBJ2-1; no clear D. The CDR3 consists of 12 residues. Trimming pared 5 bases from V and 6 bases from J, leaving 8 bases between. Per germline, CDR1 SGHAT and CDR2 FQNNGV. The CDR3 DNA reads as TGTGCCAGCAGCCAGTACACCAATGAGCAGTTCTTC. Translating it yields CASSQYTNEQFF.